Here is one TCR beta chain with its context. Its antigen is unidentified. The sample contains more than one DNA sequence encoding this CDR3. V trimming: 5 bases; J trimming: 0 bases; junction bases outside the gene matches: 2. Germline V gene sequence: CDR1 SEHNR, CDR2 FQNEAQ (reference sequence). The CDR3 length is 15 residues. Sorted-subset replicate PCRs used 200 ng of genomic DNA. This amount corresponded to about 30,000 T cell genomes. Measured with immunoSEQ multiplex PCR; TCRdb has only the in-frame clones, and not every one. The data show about 1.4 million clones, over 95% seen once. This specimen belongs to a study of shared clonotypes between healthy human individuals. Points from the study as a whole: Among the subsets, naive ones generally showed larger estimated richness than memory ones.

V and J are TRBV7-9 and TRBJ2-7; 12 bases fit TRBD2. Sequences were obtained from naive CD4+ T cells sorted from blood. Subset: CD45RA+ positively selected. This receptor was taken from a man under 40 in good health. CDR3 sequence (DNA): TGTGCCAGCAGCCCTAGCGGGAGGGCCTCCTACGAGCAGTACTTC. As protein: CASSPSGRASYEQYF.